The 28 T cell receptor beta chains below all came from one sample that was sequenced in a study of T cell clonotyping in hematopoietic cell transplantation. Only in-frame clones appear in the TCRdb table, and some are missing; sequencing was by immunoSEQ multiplex PCR. Altogether 10,000 to 15,000 clones are present, approximately 90% being singletons, with the ten largest covering almost 0.8%. What was sequenced was peripheral blood mononuclear cells. The receptors were sampled from a woman aged 50 to 60 in good health. Some clones in this sample may be carry-over from other donors' samples.

This clone was found once. The chain links TRBV7-8 to TRBJ2-6; D is undetermined. The CDR3 has 19 residues. The V end was cut by 1 base, the J end by 0 bases, with 16 bases between. Germline CDR1 SGHVS, CDR2 FQNEAQ. Here the CDR3 reads CASSLGLNPPFSGANVLTF. As DNA, the CDR3 is TGTGCCAGCAGCTTAGGGCTCAATCCTCCGTTCTCTGGGGCCAACGTCCTGACTTTC.

This chain connects TRBV30 to TRBJ2-5; 12 bases fit TRBD2. Germline CDR1 is GTSNPN and CDR2 is SVGIG (reference sequence). This CDR3 spans 19 amino acids. The V and J ends lost 2 bases and 7 bases, in that order; junction bases with no gene match: 20. CDR3 sequence: CAWSTFSSGGAPRRGTQYF. As DNA, the CDR3 is TGTGCCTGGAGTACCTTCTCTAGCGGGGGGGCTCCACGCCGGGGGACCCAGTACTTC.

The J gene is TRBJ2-7, the V gene TRBV7-2; 10 bases line up with TRBD1. V trimming: 5 bases; J trimming: 5 bases; junction bases outside the gene matches: 12. This CDR3 is built from 16 residues. CDR1 SGHTA and CDR2 FQGNSA come from the germline V gene. The CDR3 DNA is TGTGCCAGCAGCCGACAGAGACAGGGGGCGCAGAACGAGCAGTACTTC. It codes for CASSRQRQGAQNEQYF.

This chain connects TRBV7-2 to TRBJ2-1; 8 bases agree with TRBD2. V gave up 1 base and J gave up 0 bases; unmatched junction bases: 5. The CDR3 runs to 17 residues. Germline values: CDR1 SGHTA, CDR2 FQGNSA. The CDR3 reads CASSLGGGSSSYNEQFF. CDR3 sequence (DNA): TGTGCCAGCAGCTTAGGCGGGGGGTCCAGCTCCTACAATGAGCAGTTCTTC.

The chain recombines TRBV11-2 with TRBJ2-1; D may correspond to TRBD1 or TRBD2 (6 bases each). CDR1 and CDR2 from the germline V gene are SGHAT and FQNNGV. With 5 bases removed from V and 7 bases from J, the gap between germline ends came to 18 bases. CDR3 length: 15 amino acids. CDR3 nucleotides: TGTGCCAGCAGCCCCAGGGTCGGGGGCGGGAATGAGCAGTTCTTC. This sequence encodes CASSPRVGGGNEQFF.

This chain's CDR3 is CASSNNRGLEQYF. CDR3 in DNA: TGTGCCAGCAGTAATAACAGGGGGCTGGAGCAGTACTTC. The gene calls are TRBV28 and TRBJ2-7; the match to TRBD1 covers 9 bases. Trimming at V came to 5 bases and at J to 7 bases, leaving 6 bases not matched to a gene. CDR3 length: 13 amino acids. Germline values: CDR1 MDHEN, CDR2 SYDVKM.

The chain links TRBV9 to TRBJ1-6; the match to TRBD1 covers 7 bases. The trim removed 4 bases at V and 7 bases at J, leaving 11 bases unmatched. This CDR3 spans 16 amino acids. From germline, CDR1 is SGDLS and CDR2 YYNGEE. DNA for the CDR3: TGTGCCAGCAGCCCACAGGACAGGTTAGGAAATTCACCCCTCCACTTT. This gives the protein CASSPQDRLGNSPLHF.

V is TRBV7-3 and J is TRBJ2-2; D remains unclear. V lost 0 bases and J lost 4, with 6 bases in between. CDR1 is SGHTA and CDR2 is FQGTGA in the germline V gene. This CDR3 has 14 residues. The CDR3 region is CASSLTSTTGELFF. As DNA, the CDR3 is TGTGCCAGCAGCTTAACCTCCACCACCGGGGAGCTGTTTTTT.

V is TRBV5-6 and J is TRBJ2-2, with unresolved D. This CDR3 spans 11 amino acids. The germline gives CDR1 SGHDT, CDR2 YYEEEE. The V end was cut by 4 bases, the J end by 5 bases, with 3 bases between. CDR3 coding DNA: TGTGCCAGCAGCCATACCGGGGAGCTGTTTTTT. Its translation: CASSHTGELFF.

V and J are TRBV7-2 and TRBJ1-6; D unclear. Between the trimmed V and J ends, which lost 5 bases and 6 bases, there was a span of 8 bases. CDR1 and CDR2 (germline): SGHTA, FQGNSA. The CDR3 runs 13 residues. CDR3 in amino acids: CASSAQRNSPLHF. The CDR3 bases are TGTGCCAGCAGCGCGCAACGTAATTCACCCCTCCACTTT. Variable domain in full (rest from reference TRBV7-2 and TRBJ1-6): GAGVSQSPSNKVTEKGKDVELRCDPISGHTALYWYRQSLGQGLEFLIYFQGNSAPDKSGLPSDRFSAERTGGSVSTLTIQRTQQEDSAVYLCASSAQRNSPLHFGNGTRLTVT.

This clone was counted a single time. The rearrangement joins TRBV5-4 to TRBJ1-3, with D perhaps TRBD1 (6 bases). The CDR3 runs to 14 residues. Trimming shortened V by 2 bases and J by 3 bases, and 9 bases separated the two germline ends. CDR1 is SGHNT and CDR2 is YYREEE in the germline V gene (reference sequence). CDR3 nucleotides: TGTGCCAGCAGCTTAGGGGACATTGGAAACACCATATATTTT. Its protein product is CASSLGDIGNTIYF.

J is TRBJ2-2 and V is TRBV15; maybe TRBD2 (6 bases). Germline V gene sequence: CDR1 LNHNV, CDR2 YYDKDF (reference sequence). Trimming left V 1 base short and J 2 bases short, with 11 bases between. The CDR3 covers 16 residues. CDR3 in DNA: TGTGCCACCAGCAGAGTGGAGGGACTCAACACCGGGGAGCTGTTTTTT. Encoded protein: CATSRVEGLNTGELFF.

The chain couples TRBV7-6 to TRBJ1-4; D remains unclear. Germline assignment: CDR1 SGHVS and CDR2 FNYEAQ. The CDR3 loop spans 13 amino acids. The V end lost 5 bases, the J end lost 5 bases, and 9 bases lay between the germline ends. DNA for the CDR3: TGTGCCAGCAGCCTCGACCCCAATGAAAAACTGTTTTTT. Its translation is CASSLDPNEKLFF.

This chain connects TRBV7-9 to TRBJ1-1; no clear D gene. The V gene lost 1 base and the J gene lost 7 bases, with 4 bases spanning the gap. Germline V lookup: CDR1 SEHNR, CDR2 FQNEAQ (reference sequence). The CDR3 is 11 amino acids. The CDR3 protein is CASSLGVEAFF. Written as DNA, the CDR3 is TGTGCCAGCAGCTTAGGAGTTGAAGCTTTCTTT.

The J gene is TRBJ2-7, the V gene TRBV9; D not resolved. Germline CDR1 reads SGDLS; CDR2 reads YYNGEE. This CDR3 comprises 15 residues. Trimming took off 3 bases at V and 3 bases at J, with 16 bases between the two ends. Here the CDR3 DNA reads TGTGCCAGCAGCGCCCGACCTGACTGGTACTACGAGCAGTACTTC. Translated: CASSARPDWYYEQYF. The full variable domain, rest sourced from reference TRBV9 and TRBJ2-7, is DSGVTQTPKHLITATGQRVTLRCSPRSGDLSVYWYQQSLDQGLQFLIQYYNGEERAKGNILERFSAQQFPDLHSELNLSSLELGDSALYFCASSARPDWYYEQYFGPGTRLTVT.

The J gene is TRBJ1-6, the V gene TRBV19; 7 bases align to TRBD1. The J segment lost 10 bases and the V segment lost 5 bases, leaving 8 bases of the junction unmatched. Looked up from germline, CDR1 is LNHDA and CDR2 is SQIVND (reference sequence). The length of the CDR3 is 14 residues. The CDR3 region is CASSRQGLRSPLHF. The CDR3 DNA is TGTGCCAGTAGTCGACAGGGCCTACGGTCACCCCTCCACTTT.

The chain is built from TRBV4-1 and TRBJ2-7; 10 bases fit TRBD2. J gave up 4 bases and V 4 bases, and 7 bases lay outside the gene matches. This CDR3 spans 15 amino acids. Germline V lookup: CDR1 MGHRA, CDR2 YSYEKL. The CDR3 loop reads CASSPRRSGGYEQYF. CDR3 coding DNA: TGCGCCAGCAGCCCCCGACGTAGCGGGGGGTACGAGCAGTACTTC.

In nucleotides, the CDR3 is TGTGCCAGCTCATCAGGGGGGACGGGCTATGGCTACACCTTC. It translates to CASSSGGTGYGYTF. The chain carries TRBV28 and TRBJ1-2; 7 nucleotides line up with TRBD1. Looked up from germline, CDR1 is MDHEN and CDR2 is SYDVKM. The CDR3 has 14 residues. J lost 4 bases, V lost 8 bases, and 10 bases had no gene match.

This chain uses TRBV18 with TRBJ1-1, with D possibly being TRBD1 (5 bases). This CDR3 is 13 amino acids long. The ends were cut back, 3 bases at V and 7 bases at J, with 12 bases in the middle. CDR1 and CDR2 from the germline V gene are KGHSH and LQKENI. The CDR3 bases are TGTGCCAGCTCACCTCAAACCGGGGGTGAAGCTTTCTTT. Its translation: CASSPQTGGEAFF.

The chain uses TRBV2 and TRBJ2-7; D ambiguous. This CDR3 has 15 residues. Germline V lookup: CDR1 SNHLY, CDR2 FYNNEI. V lost 5 bases, J lost 1 base, and 15 bases lay in between. This CDR3 is CASSPYPSSSYEQYF. CDR3 nucleotides: TGTGCCAGCAGTCCGTATCCCAGTTCGTCCTACGAGCAGTACTTC.

The rearrangement links TRBV30 to TRBJ2-7; D is unclear. CDR1 is GTSNPN, CDR2 SVGIG, per germline (reference sequence). With 4 bases removed from V and 0 bases from J, the gap between germline ends came to 16 bases. CDR3 length: 15 residues. CDR3 sequence reads: CAWTRTPESSYEQYF. CDR3 DNA sequence: TGTGCCTGGACCAGAACCCCGGAGAGCTCCTACGAGCAGTACTTC.

The CDR3 loop reads CASRSTGGIYF. The CDR3 DNA is TGTGCCAGCAGGTCGACAGGAGGGATATATTTT. The chain has TRBV6-5 and TRBJ1-3; D is possibly TRBD1 (6 bases). The CDR3 consists of 11 residues. Germline V CDR1 and CDR2: MNHEY, SVGAGI. V dropped 6 bases and J dropped 13 bases, with 13 bases sitting between them.

The chain employs TRBV11-2 and TRBJ1-1; no clear D gene. The V gene's germline CDR1 is SGHAT and CDR2 FQNNGV. Trimming pared 4 bases from V and 4 bases from J, leaving 13 bases between. The CDR3 covers 14 residues. In DNA, the CDR3 is TGTGCCAGCAGCTCTGGTGATTATATCACTGAAGCTTTCTTT. As protein: CASSSGDYITEAFF.

This chain uses TRBV9 with TRBJ1-4; D ambiguous. This CDR3 is 15 amino acids long. The germline V gene has CDR1 SGDLS and CDR2 YYNGEE. Trimming removed 3 bases at V and 0 bases at J, with 9 bases between. The CDR3 protein is CASSAQAATNEKLFF. CDR3 nucleotide sequence: TGTGCCAGCAGCGCTCAAGCCGCAACTAATGAAAAACTGTTTTTT.

The chain is built from TRBV9 and TRBJ1-3; no clear D. The ends were cut back, 0 bases at V and 2 bases at J, with 9 bases in the middle. CDR1 and CDR2 (germline): SGDLS, YYNGEE. There are 15 residues in the CDR3. CDR3 region: CASSVVGGAGNTIYF. The CDR3 nucleotides read TGTGCCAGCAGCGTAGTTGGAGGTGCTGGAAACACCATATATTTT.

This clone was counted only a few times. The chain links TRBV5-1 to TRBJ2-7; possibly TRBD1 for D (5 bases). The germline V gene has CDR1 SGHRS and CDR2 YFSETQ. Trimming took off 4 bases at V and 0 bases at J, with 11 bases between the two ends. The CDR3 sequence is 14 residues long. CDR3 nucleotides: TGCGCCAGCAGCACCATAGACAGCTCCTACGAGCAGTACTTC. This gives the protein CASSTIDSSYEQYF.

The count of this clone is one. V is TRBV7-2 and J is TRBJ2-1; either TRBD1 or TRBD2 may fit D (5 bases each). This CDR3 has 15 amino acids. V dropped 1 base and J dropped 10 bases, with 17 bases sitting between them. CDR1 and CDR2 (germline): SGHTA, FQGNSA. The CDR3: CASSLVRAGTREQFF. The CDR3 DNA follows: TGTGCCAGCAGCTTAGTGAGGGCAGGGACGCGAGAGCAGTTCTTC.

J is TRBJ1-2 and V is TRBV5-6; 7 bases fit TRBD1. Germline values: CDR1 SGHDT, CDR2 YYEEEE. This CDR3 is built from 15 residues. The J segment lost 5 bases and the V segment lost 4 bases, leaving 11 bases of the junction unmatched. As DNA, the CDR3 is TGTGCCAGCAGCCCCTGGACAGGAATCTTATATGGCTACACCTTC. It encodes CASSPWTGILYGYTF.